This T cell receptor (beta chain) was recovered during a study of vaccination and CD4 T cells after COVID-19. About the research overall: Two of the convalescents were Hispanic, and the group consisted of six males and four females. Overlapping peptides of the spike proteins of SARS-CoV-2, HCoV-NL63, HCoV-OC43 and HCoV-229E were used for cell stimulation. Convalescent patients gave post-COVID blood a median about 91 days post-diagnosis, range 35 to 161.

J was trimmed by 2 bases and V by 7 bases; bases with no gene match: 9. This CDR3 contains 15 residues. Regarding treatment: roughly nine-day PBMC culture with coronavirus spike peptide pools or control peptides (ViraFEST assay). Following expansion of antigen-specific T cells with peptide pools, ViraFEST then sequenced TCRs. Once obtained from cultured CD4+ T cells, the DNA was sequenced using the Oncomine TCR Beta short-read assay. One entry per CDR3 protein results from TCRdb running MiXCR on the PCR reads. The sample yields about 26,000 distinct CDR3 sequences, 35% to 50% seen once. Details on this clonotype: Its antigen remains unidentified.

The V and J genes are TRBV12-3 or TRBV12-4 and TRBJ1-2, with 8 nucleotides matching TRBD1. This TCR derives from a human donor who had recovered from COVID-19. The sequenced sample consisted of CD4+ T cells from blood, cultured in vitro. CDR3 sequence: CASTETGVRNYGYTF. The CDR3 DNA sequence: TGTGCCAGCACCGAGACAGGGGTTAGGAACTATGGCTACACCTTC.